This record concerns one T cell receptor (beta chain) sequence. Profiled with immunoSEQ multiplex PCR; TCRdb holds only in-frame clones, not every one. Here the sample spans fewer than 45,000 clones, around 80% being singletons. Germline CDR1 and CDR2: SGDLS and YYNGEE. Trimming pared 6 bases from V and 4 bases from J, leaving 13 bases between. CDR3 size: 13 residues. This specimen belongs to a study of PD-L1 blockade in urothelial cancer. The gene calls are TRBV9 and TRBJ1-1; D remains unclear. The input for sequencing was PBMCs, taken around atezolizumab (anti-PD-L1) treatment. This TCR derives from a man aged 65-85 years with urothelial cancer. CDR3 DNA: TGTGCCAGCACCAAACGCGCGGGCACTGAAGCTTTCTTT. Its translation: CASTKRAGTEAFF.